The next 5 T cell receptor beta chains were all read from a single sample in a study of T cell changes during pregnancy in multiple sclerosis. The assay was immunoSEQ multiplex PCR, and TCRdb's table has in-frame clones only and misses some. The profile shows 35,000 to 45,000 clones, 70% to 90% of them singletons. The sequencing used CD4+ T cells from peripheral blood mononuclear cells, collected after pregnancy. These receptors all stem from a female donor with multiple sclerosis, enrolled in a pregnancy study.

This chain uses TRBV9 with TRBJ2-2, with D possibly being TRBD2 (6 bases). Germline loops: CDR1 SGDLS, CDR2 YYNGEE. The CDR3 length is 16 residues. V gave up 1 base and J gave up 6 bases, with 16 bases separating them. The CDR3 bases are TGTGCCAGCAGCGTAACGGACCGCCCGGGGGCCGGGGAGCTGTTTTTT. Translating it yields CASSVTDRPGAGELFF.

The V call is TRBV19, the J call TRBJ2-7, with D tentatively TRBD1 (7 bases). The CDR3 runs to 15 residues. Between the trimmed V and J ends, which lost 5 bases and 2 bases, there was a span of 16 bases. Germline CDR1 is LNHDA and CDR2 is SQIVND (reference sequence). The CDR3 DNA follows: TGTGCCAGTAGTCCCGCGGGGACAGAGACCTACGAGCAGTACTTC. It specifies CASSPAGTETYEQYF.

V and J are TRBV9 and TRBJ1-4; 9 bases fit TRBD1. The CDR3 consists of 15 residues. V was pared by 3 bases and J by 3 bases, with 3 bases of the junction left unmatched. Germline CDR1 and CDR2: SGDLS and YYNGEE. The CDR3 DNA reads as TGTGCCAGCAGCGCCCGGGACAGGGCTAATGAAAAACTGTTTTTT. It translates to CASSARDRANEKLFF. Combining the CDR3 with reference TRBV9 and TRBJ1-4 gives the whole variable domain DSGVTQTPKHLITATGQRVTLRCSPRSGDLSVYWYQQSLDQGLQFLIQYYNGEERAKGNILERFSAQQFPDLHSELNLSSLELGDSALYFCASSARDRANEKLFFGSGTQLSVL.

As concerns this clone: A read error may account for a junction end that differs from germline. V usage is TRBV7-9 and J usage is TRBJ2-3; 9 bases agree with TRBD1. Germline CDR1 SEHNR, CDR2 FQNEAQ (reference sequence). The CDR3 has 16 residues. The CDR3: CASSHLITGGTDTQYF. CDR3 nucleotide sequence: TGTGCCAGCAGCCACCTGATAACAGGGGGCACGGATACGCAGTATTTT.

The chain employs TRBV7-2 and TRBJ1-1, with a tentative D call TRBD1 (5 bases). The germline V gene has CDR1 SGHTA and CDR2 FQGNSA. The CDR3 runs to 13 residues. V lost 5 bases and J 3 bases, leaving 10 bases between the germline ends. CDR3 sequence reads: CASSDDSYTEAFF. CDR3 DNA sequence: TGTGCCAGCAGCGATGACAGTTACACTGAAGCTTTCTTT. Complete variable domain (other parts from reference TRBV7-2 and TRBJ1-1): GAGVSQSPSNKVTEKGKDVELRCDPISGHTALYWYRQSLGQGLEFLIYFQGNSAPDKSGLPSDRFSAERTGGSVSTLTIQRTQQEDSAVYLCASSDDSYTEAFFGQGTRLTVV.